The source of this TCR beta chain is a study of blood T cell repertoires in COVID-19. Study at large: Both acute and convalescent COVID-19 samples were obtained from the United States, Italy and Spain. T cells, B-cell-depleted T cells, or PBMCs provided the cDNA or gDNA that served as material.

In the source study's methods: Reference gene primer amplification gave estimated nucleated cell counts. Profiled with immunoSEQ multiplex PCR; TCRdb holds only in-frame clones, not every one. V and J calls and clone size are given by that table; D and trimming were obtained from the DNA. The sample yields 150,000 to 180,000 clones, about three quarters seen once. CDR1 is SGHDT, CDR2 YYEEEE, per germline. The CDR3 is 17 amino acids. With 0 bases removed from V and 5 bases from J, the gap between germline ends came to 18 bases. Sequencing was performed on peripheral blood. The sequence was collected from an older man with acute or convalescent COVID-19. V gene TRBV5-6 combines with J gene TRBJ1-5; perhaps TRBD1 as D (6 bases). The CDR3 reads CASSLASRGSSHQPQHF. CDR3 bases: TGTGCCAGCAGCTTGGCCAGTAGGGGGAGCAGCCATCAGCCCCAGCATTTT.